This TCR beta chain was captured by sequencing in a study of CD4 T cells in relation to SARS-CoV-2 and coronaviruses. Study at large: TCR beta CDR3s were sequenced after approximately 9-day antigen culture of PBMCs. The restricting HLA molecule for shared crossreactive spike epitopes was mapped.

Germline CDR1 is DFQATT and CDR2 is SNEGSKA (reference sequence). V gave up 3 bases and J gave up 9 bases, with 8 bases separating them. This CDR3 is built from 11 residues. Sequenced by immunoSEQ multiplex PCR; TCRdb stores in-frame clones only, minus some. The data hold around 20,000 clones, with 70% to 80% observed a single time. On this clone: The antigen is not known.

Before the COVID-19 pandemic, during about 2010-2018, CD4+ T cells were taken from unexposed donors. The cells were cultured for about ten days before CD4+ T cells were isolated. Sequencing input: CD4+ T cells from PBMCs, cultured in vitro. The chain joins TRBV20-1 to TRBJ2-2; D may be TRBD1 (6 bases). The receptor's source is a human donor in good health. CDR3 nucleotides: TGCAGTGCTAGGGGGGACAGGGAGCTGTTTTTT. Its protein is CSARGDRELFF.